This TCR beta chain is from a study of blood T cells in healthy people across ages. Study context: Roughly one uniquely barcoded beta molecule per two T cells was captured.

A sample-barcoded 5' primer and a J-beta primer mix were used in a second PCR of about 7 to 12 cycles. TCRdb ran MiXCR on the 5' RACE reads and lists one entry per CDR3 protein. The profile shows about 1.5 million distinct CDR3 sequences, 35% to 45% of them singletons. This clonotype has at least ten counts. Germline V gives CDR1 SQVTM, CDR2 ANQGSEA. With 1 base removed from V and 12 bases from J, the gap between germline ends came to 22 bases. The CDR3 runs 14 residues. The receptor comes from a woman aged 18-29 years in good health. Sequencing was done on a sample of blood. The J gene is TRBJ2-7, the V gene TRBV29-1; D may be TRBD1 or TRBD2 (5 bases each). The CDR3 region is CSVEAVKKGSHPYF. The CDR3 DNA reads as TGCAGCGTTGAAGCCGTTAAGAAGGGGAGTCACCCGTACTTC.